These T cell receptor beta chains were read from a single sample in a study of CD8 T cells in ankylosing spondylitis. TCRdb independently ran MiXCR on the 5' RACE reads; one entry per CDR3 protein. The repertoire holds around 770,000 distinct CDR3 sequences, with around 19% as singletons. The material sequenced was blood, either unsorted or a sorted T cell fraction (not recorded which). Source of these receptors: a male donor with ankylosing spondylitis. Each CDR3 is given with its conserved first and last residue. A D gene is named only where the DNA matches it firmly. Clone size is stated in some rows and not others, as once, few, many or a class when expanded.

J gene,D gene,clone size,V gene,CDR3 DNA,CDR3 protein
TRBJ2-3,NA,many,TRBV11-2,TGTGCCAGCAGCCCTCATTTCCCGGGAGCCCGGGGCACAGATACGCAGTATTTT,CASSPHFPGARGTDTQYF
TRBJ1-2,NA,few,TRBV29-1,TGCAGCGTTGTAACAGCTAACTATGGCTACACCTTC,CSVVTANYGYTF
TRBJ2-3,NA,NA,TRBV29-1,TGCAGCGTTGATGGAGCAGGCGAAGATACGCAGTATTTT,CSVDGAGEDTQYF
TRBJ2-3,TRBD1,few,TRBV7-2,TGTGCCAGCAGCTTACGGACAGGGGGCCTAGTTACGCAGTATTTT,CASSLRTGGLVTQYF
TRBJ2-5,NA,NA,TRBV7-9,TGTGCCAGCAGCTTCCCGACCGGTCCAGAGACCCAGTACTTC,CASSFPTGPETQYF
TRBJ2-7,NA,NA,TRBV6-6,TGTGCCAGCAGTTCGGGTCCTCTGTACGAGCAGTACTTC,CASSSGPLYEQYF
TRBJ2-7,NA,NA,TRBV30,TGTGCCTGGGCCGCCATAAAGGGCGAGCAGTACTTC,CAWAAIKGEQYF
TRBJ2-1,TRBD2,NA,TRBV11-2,TGTGCCAGCAGCTTTAAACGGGAGGGATCGGGGAATGAGCAGTTCTTC,CASSFKREGSGNEQFF
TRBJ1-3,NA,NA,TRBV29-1,TGCAGCGTAGGGGGGCACACCATATATTTT,CSVGGHTIYF
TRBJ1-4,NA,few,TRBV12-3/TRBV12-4,TGTGCCAGCAGTTTCCCCCCCGGGCGCGAAAAACTGTTTTTT,CASSFPPGREKLFF
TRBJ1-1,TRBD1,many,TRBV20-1,TGCAGTGCTAGCCCCGCCGCGGGACAGGAGTTT,CSASPAAGQEF
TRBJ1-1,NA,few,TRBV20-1,TGCAGTGCTCGTGACGTGAACACTGAAGCTTTCTTT,CSARDVNTEAFF
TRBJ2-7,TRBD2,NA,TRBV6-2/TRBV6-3,TGTGCCAGCAGTTACAGCGGGAGTGAGTACGAGCAGTACTTC,CASSYSGSEYEQYF
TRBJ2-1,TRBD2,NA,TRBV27,TGTGCCAGCAGTTTTCGCTTGGCGGCTAGCGGGGACAATGAGCAGTTCTTC,CASSFRLAASGDNEQFF
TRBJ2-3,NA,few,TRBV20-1,TGCAGTGCTAGAAACCTTATGAGTGACAGAGATACGCAGTATTTT,CSARNLMSDRDTQYF
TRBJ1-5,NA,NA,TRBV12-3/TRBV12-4,TGTGCCAGCAGCTCATGGGCGGACGTTAGCAATCAGCCCCAGCATTTT,CASSSWADVSNQPQHF
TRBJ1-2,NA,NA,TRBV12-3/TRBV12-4,TGTGCCAGCAGTCCCCCCTTGGGGGGCTGGTTGAATGGCTACACCTTC,CASSPPLGGWLNGYTF
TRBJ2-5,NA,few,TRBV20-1,TGCAGTGGGGCCGAAGAGACCCAGTACTTC,CSGAEETQYF
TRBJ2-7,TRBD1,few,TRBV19,TGTGCCAGTAGTCAATTGACAAGCGATATGGGACAGGGACTCAAGAACGAGCAGTACTTC,CASSQLTSDMGQGLKNEQYF
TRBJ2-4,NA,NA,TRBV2,TGTGCCAGCAGTCAGAACAGAGGCATTCAGTACTTC,CASSQNRGIQYF
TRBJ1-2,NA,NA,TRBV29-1,TGCAGCGTCCCAGACTCAGACGGCTCTGGCTACACCTTC,CSVPDSDGSGYTF
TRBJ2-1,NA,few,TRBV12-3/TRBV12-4,TGTGCCAGCAGTCGCCCGGTTGCGGGATATATAGATGAGCAGTTCTTC,CASSRPVAGYIDEQFF
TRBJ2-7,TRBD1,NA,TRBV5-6,TGTGCCAGCAGCACATGGACAGGGGGAACCTACGAGCAGTACTTC,CASSTWTGGTYEQYF
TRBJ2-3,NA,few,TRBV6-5,TGTGCCAGCAGTTACGGATGGGGGGCAGGAGATACGCAGTATTTT,CASSYGWGAGDTQYF
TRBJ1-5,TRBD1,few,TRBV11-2,TGTGCCAGCAGCTTAGACCCGGGACAGGGGCGAGGTCAGCCCCAGCATTTT,CASSLDPGQGRGQPQHF
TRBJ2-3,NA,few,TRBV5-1,TGCGCCAGCAGGGGGATCACAGGGAGCGATACGCAGTATTTT,CASRGITGSDTQYF
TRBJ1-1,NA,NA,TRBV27,TGTGCCAGCAGCCGAGTAGGGGGAGGAAACACTGAAGCTTTCTTT,CASSRVGGGNTEAFF
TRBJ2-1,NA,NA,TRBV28,TGTGCCAGCAGTTTCGTGGCCCCAAATGAGCAGTTCTTC,CASSFVAPNEQFF
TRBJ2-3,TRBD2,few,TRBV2,TGTGCCAGCCTCCTAGCGGGGGGGCCTGCAGATACGCAGTATTTT,CASLLAGGPADTQYF
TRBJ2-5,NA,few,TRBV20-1,TGCAGTGCTAGGTCAGCCGGGCTGGGAGAGACCCAGTACTTC,CSARSAGLGETQYF
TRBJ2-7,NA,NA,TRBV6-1,TGTGCCAGCAGCGAAAGGACCCGTTGGTACGAGCAGTACTTC,CASSERTRWYEQYF
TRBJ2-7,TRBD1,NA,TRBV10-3,TGTGCCATCAGTGAGTCGGGAAGGGGGCGCGTCGAGCAGTACTTC,CAISESGRGRVEQYF
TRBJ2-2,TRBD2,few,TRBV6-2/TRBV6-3,TGTGCCAGCAGTCTAGCGGGAGTAAGCACCGGGGAGCTGTTTTTT,CASSLAGVSTGELFF
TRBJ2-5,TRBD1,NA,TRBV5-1,TGCGCCAGCAGCTTAGGACAGGGGGGCGAAGGGGCCCAGTACTTC,CASSLGQGGEGAQYF
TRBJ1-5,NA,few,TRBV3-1,TGTGCCAGCAGCCAAGATACGGGGTATAGCAATCAGCCCCAGCATTTT,CASSQDTGYSNQPQHF
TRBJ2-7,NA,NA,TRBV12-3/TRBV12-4,TGTGCCAGCAGTTTAGGGATGTTCGAGCAGTACTTC,CASSLGMFEQYF
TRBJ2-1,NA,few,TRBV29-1,TGCAGCGTTGAGGCCCGACACTCCTACAATGAGCAGTTCTTC,CSVEARHSYNEQFF
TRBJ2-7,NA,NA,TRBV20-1,TGCAGTGCTAGGGTAATGGCGGGGGCGCTCAACGAGCAGTACTTC,CSARVMAGALNEQYF
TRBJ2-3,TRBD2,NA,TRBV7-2,TGTGCCAGCAGCACCCGGGGGGGCCTGTCGTCAGATACGCAGTATTTT,CASSTRGGLSSDTQYF
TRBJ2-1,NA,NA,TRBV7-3,TGTGCCAGCAGCTTAAGTAGTCACGGGGATAATGAGCAGTTCTTC,CASSLSSHGDNEQFF
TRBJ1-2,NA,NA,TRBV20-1,TGCAGTGCCAGAAGGGGTTCTAACTATGGCTACACCTTC,CSARRGSNYGYTF
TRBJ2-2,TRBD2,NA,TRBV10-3,TGTGCCATCAGCAGACTAGCGGGAGGTACTAGCACCGGGGAGCTGTTTTTT,CAISRLAGGTSTGELFF
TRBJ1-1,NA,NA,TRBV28,TGTGCCAGCAGTTTTGTGAAGACAGGAAGAATGAACACTGAAGCTTTCTTT,CASSFVKTGRMNTEAFF
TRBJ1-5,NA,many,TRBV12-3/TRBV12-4,TGTGCCAGCAGTTTGGGGGTCGGTCAGCCCCAGCATTTT,CASSLGVGQPQHF
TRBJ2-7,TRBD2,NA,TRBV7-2,TGTGCCAGCAGCTTCGGCCTAGCGGGAAACGAGCAGTACTTC,CASSFGLAGNEQYF